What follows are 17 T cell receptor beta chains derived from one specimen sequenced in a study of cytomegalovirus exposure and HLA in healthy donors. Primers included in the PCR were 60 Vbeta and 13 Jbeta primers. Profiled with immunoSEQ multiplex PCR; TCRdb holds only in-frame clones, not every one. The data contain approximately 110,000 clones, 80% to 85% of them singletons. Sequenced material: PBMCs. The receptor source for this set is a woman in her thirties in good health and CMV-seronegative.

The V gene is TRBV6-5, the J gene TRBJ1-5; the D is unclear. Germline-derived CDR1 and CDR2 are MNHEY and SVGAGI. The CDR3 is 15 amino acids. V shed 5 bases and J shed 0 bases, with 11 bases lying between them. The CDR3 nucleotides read TGTGCCAGCAGTCTCTCCCGGGGTAGCAATCAGCCCCAGCATTTT. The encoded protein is CASSLSRGSNQPQHF.

The CDR3, as DNA: TGTGCCAGCAGTGTTCAACCTGGGACTAGCGGGTTGTACAATGAGCAGTTCTTC. Protein: CASSVQPGTSGLYNEQFF. This rearrangement joins TRBV6-1 to TRBJ2-1, with 12 nucleotides matching TRBD2. This CDR3 is 18 amino acids long. From germline, CDR1 is MNHNS and CDR2 SASEGT. The ends lost 4 bases at V and 4 bases at J; junction bases unmatched: 11.

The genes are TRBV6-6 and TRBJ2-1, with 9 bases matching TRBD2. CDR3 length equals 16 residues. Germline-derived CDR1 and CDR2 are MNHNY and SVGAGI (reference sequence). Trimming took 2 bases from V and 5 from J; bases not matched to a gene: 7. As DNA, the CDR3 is TGTGCCAGCAGTTACATGACTAGCGGATCAGACAATGAGCAGTTCTTC. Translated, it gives CASSYMTSGSDNEQFF.

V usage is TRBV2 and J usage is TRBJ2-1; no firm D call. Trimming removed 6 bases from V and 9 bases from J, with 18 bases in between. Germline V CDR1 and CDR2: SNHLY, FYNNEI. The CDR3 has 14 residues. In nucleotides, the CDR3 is TGTGCCAGCAGGAGCGAGGTGCTTTCCAGTGAGCAGTTCTTC. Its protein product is CASRSEVLSSEQFF.

CDR3 nucleotide sequence: TGTGCCAGCAGCCCCGATCCTGTGGCTAGCCATGAGCAGTTCTTC. Translation: CASSPDPVASHEQFF. The rearrangement uses TRBV5-4 and TRBJ2-1; tentative D call: TRBD2 (5 bases). The V and J ends lost 4 bases and 8 bases respectively, with 19 bases between them. This CDR3 region has 15 residues. From germline, CDR1 is SGHNT and CDR2 YYREEE (reference sequence).

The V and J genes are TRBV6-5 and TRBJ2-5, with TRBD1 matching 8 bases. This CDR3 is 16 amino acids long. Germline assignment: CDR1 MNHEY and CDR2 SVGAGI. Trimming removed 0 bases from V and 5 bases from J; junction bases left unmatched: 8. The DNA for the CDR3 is TGTGCCAGCAGTTACTCAAGGACAGGGAGTGTGGAGACCCAGTACTTC. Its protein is CASSYSRTGSVETQYF.

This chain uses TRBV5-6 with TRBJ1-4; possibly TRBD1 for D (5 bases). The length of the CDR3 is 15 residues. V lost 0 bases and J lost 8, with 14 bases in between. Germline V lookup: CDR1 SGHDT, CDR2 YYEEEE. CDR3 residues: CASSLEVGGDEKLFF. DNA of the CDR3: TGTGCCAGCAGCTTGGAGGTCGGGGGTGACGAAAAACTGTTTTTT.

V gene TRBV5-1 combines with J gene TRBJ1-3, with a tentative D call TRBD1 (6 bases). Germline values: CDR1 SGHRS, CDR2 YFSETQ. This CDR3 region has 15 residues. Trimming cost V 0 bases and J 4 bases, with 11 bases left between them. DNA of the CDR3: TGCGCCAGCAGCTTGGCCGAACAGGGAGGAAACACCATATATTTT. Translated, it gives CASSLAEQGGNTIYF.

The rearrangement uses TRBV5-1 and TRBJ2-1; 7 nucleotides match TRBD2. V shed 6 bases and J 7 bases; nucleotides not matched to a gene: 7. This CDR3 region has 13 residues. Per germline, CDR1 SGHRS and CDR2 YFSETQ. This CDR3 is CASTLLGGNEQFF. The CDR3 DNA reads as TGCGCCAGCACCCTACTGGGGGGGAATGAGCAGTTCTTC.

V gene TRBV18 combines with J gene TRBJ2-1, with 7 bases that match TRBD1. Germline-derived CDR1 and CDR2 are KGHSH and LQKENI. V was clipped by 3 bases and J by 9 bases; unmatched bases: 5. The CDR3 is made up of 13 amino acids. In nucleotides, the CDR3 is TGTGCCAGCTCACCTAACAGGGACAGTGAGCAGTTCTTC. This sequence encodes CASSPNRDSEQFF.

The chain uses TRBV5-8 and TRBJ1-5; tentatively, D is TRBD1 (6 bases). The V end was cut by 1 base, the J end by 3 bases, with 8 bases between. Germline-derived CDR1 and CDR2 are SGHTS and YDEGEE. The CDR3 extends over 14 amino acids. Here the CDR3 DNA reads TGTGCCAGCAGCTTGTCAGGGGTCAATCAGCCCCAGCATTTT. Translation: CASSLSGVNQPQHF.

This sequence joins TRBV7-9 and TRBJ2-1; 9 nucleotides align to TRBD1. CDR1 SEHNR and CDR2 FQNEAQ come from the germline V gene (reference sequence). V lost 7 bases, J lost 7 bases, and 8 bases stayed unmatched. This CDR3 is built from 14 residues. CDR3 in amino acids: CASNRDRVLNEQFF. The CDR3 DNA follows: TGTGCCAGCAACCGGGACAGGGTTCTGAATGAGCAGTTCTTC.

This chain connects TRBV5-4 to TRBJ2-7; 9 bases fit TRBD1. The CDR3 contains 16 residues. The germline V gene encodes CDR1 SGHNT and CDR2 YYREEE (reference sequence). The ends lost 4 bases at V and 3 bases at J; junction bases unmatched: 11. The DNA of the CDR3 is TGTGCCAGCAGCCCACAAACCGGGACAGGGAACTACGAGCAGTACTTC. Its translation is CASSPQTGTGNYEQYF.

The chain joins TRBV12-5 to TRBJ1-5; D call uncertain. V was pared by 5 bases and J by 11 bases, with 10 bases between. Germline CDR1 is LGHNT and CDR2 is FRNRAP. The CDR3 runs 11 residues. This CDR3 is CASGPSGAQHF. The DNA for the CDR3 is TGTGCTAGTGGTCCTAGCGGGGCCCAGCATTTT.

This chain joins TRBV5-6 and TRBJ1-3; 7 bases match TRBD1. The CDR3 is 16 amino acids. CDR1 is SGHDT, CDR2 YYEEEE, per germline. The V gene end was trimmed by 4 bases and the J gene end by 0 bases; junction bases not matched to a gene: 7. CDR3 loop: CASSLRQGHSGNTIYF. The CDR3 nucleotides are TGTGCCAGCAGCCTCAGACAGGGACACTCTGGAAACACCATATATTTT. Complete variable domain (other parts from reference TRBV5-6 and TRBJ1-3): DAGVTQSPTHLIKTRGQQVTLRCSPKSGHDTVSWYQQALGQGPQFIFQYYEEEERQRGNFPDRFSGHQFPNYSSELNVNALLLGDSALYLCASSLRQGHSGNTIYFGEGSWLTVV.

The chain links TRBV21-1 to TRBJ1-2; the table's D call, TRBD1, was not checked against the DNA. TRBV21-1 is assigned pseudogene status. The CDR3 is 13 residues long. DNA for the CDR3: TGTGCCAGCAGCCCCAGGGGCGGCTATGGCTACACCTTC. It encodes CASSPRGGYGYTF.

The CDR3 reads CASSDPTHTSYNEQFF. The DNA for the CDR3 is TGTGCCAGCAGTGACCCAACTCATACTAGTTACAATGAGCAGTTCTTC. J is TRBJ2-1 and V is TRBV2; TRBD2 is a possible D gene (5 bases). CDR3 size: 16 residues. The V and J ends lost 3 bases and 4 bases respectively, with 16 bases between them. From germline, CDR1 is SNHLY and CDR2 FYNNEI.